This entry concerns a single TCR beta chain. Antigen specificity is unknown. A read error is possible here, since a much larger clone lies one base away. A second PCR, run for roughly 7 to 11 cycles, used a sample-barcoded 5' primer plus a J-beta primer mix. Every sample gave at least 3 million paired-end reads containing CDR3. TCRdb redid the calling of the 5' RACE reads with MiXCR, one entry per CDR3 protein. The sample has around 900,000 distinct CDR3 sequences, 45% to 60% seen once. The CDR3 runs 18 residues. Trimming removed 1 base from V and 0 bases from J, with 13 bases in between. Per the germline V gene, CDR1 is LGHNA and CDR2 is YSLEER. The data were obtained in a study of blood T cells in healthy people across ages. General study points: When set beside aged donors, long-lived donors presented more naive CD4+ cells and higher diversity. What prevented conclusive comparison of naive and antigen-experienced cells was that PBMCs were unsorted. Diversity figures based on one million T cells were deemed too low.

The chain couples TRBV4-3 to TRBJ2-6, with D uncertain. The receptor was isolated from a woman aged 55-75 years in good health. Sequenced: blood. The CDR3 DNA follows: TGCGCCAGCAGCCAAGTGGGTAGGGCCAGCTCTGGGGCCAACGTCCTGACTTTC. This encodes CASSQVGRASSGANVLTF.